These 24 T cell receptor beta chains originate from one sample sequenced in a study of blood T cell repertoires in COVID-19. Clones were sequenced by immunoSEQ multiplex PCR, and TCRdb holds only the in-frame ones, with some missing. This table holds roughly 300,000 clones, under 90% found once. Sequenced input: peripheral blood. The receptors derive from a woman aged 60-75 years with active or convalescent COVID-19.

The chain uses TRBV21-1 and TRBJ1-1; TRBD1, the D gene given by the table, was not confirmed from the DNA. TRBV21-1 corresponds to a pseudogene. The CDR3 runs 13 residues. CDR3 in amino acids: CASSKHSHTEAFF. The DNA for the CDR3 is TGTGCCAGCAGCAAACACAGTCACACTGAAGCTTTCTTT.

This clone was seen only once. The gene calls are TRBV5-1 and TRBJ2-3; 10 nucleotides line up with TRBD2. The trim removed 1 base at V and 0 bases at J, leaving 8 bases unmatched. This CDR3 region has 18 residues. Germline assignment: CDR1 SGHRS and CDR2 YFSETQ. The CDR3 bases are TGCGCCAGCAGCTTGCTGGCTAGCGGGGGAACAAGCACAGATACGCAGTATTTT. As protein: CASSLLASGGTSTDTQYF.

The genes are TRBV5-6 and TRBJ2-5; D is perhaps TRBD2 (6 bases). The V end lost 6 bases, the J end lost 3 bases, and 15 bases lay between the germline ends. The germline gives CDR1 SGHDT, CDR2 YYEEEE. The CDR3 contains 14 residues. The CDR3 is CASNRVAGKETQYF. Written as DNA, the CDR3 is TGTGCCAGCAACCGGGTGGCGGGGAAAGAGACCCAGTACTTC.

This chain joins TRBV9 and TRBJ2-2; TRBD2 matches at 12 bases. This CDR3 comprises 18 residues. V lost 3 bases and J lost 1; bases outside the gene matches: 7. CDR1 SGDLS and CDR2 YYNGEE come from the germline V gene. The CDR3 nucleotides are TGTGCCAGCAGCGAAGGTCCTAGCGGGGGGGTGAACACCGGGGAGCTGTTTTTT. This codes for CASSEGPSGGVNTGELFF.

The rearrangement joins TRBV21-1 to TRBJ1-4; no check of the table's D call, TRBD1, against the DNA was made. TRBV21-1 corresponds to a pseudogene. The CDR3 runs 16 residues. The DNA of the CDR3 is TGTGCCAGCAGCAGGAGGGGACAGTCAACTAATGAAAAACTGTTTTTT. It is translated as CASSRRGQSTNEKLFF.

The chain combines TRBV5-1 with TRBJ2-3; 10 bases match TRBD1. The CDR3 covers 15 residues. Germline CDR1 is SGHRS and CDR2 is YFSETQ. With V trimmed by 0 bases and J by 7 bases, 5 bases remained unmatched. The CDR3 region has the DNA TGCGCCAGCAGCTTGGGGGGGACAGGGGTAAATACGCAGTATTTT. Translating it yields CASSLGGTGVNTQYF.

The CDR3 sequence is CASRGSSGANVLTF. The DNA of the CDR3 is TGTGCCAGTAGGGGGAGCTCTGGGGCCAACGTCCTGACTTTC. V and J are TRBV19 and TRBJ2-6, with D possibly being TRBD2 (5 bases). Germline-derived CDR1 and CDR2 are LNHDA and SQIVND (reference sequence). Between the trimmed V and J ends, which lost 6 bases and 0 bases, there was a span of 6 bases. The CDR3 covers 14 residues.

This clone is a singleton in its sample. A junction boundary mismatches the germline segment, possibly from a read error. This chain uses TRBV20-1 with TRBJ2-7, with 8 positions matching TRBD1. CDR3 length: 15 amino acids. Germline lookup yields CDR1 DFQATT and CDR2 SNEGSKA (reference sequence). CDR3 protein: CCASDWTGWSYEQYF. The CDR3 DNA reads as TGCTGTGCTAGTGATTGGACAGGGTGGTCCTACGAGCAGTACTTC.

The gene calls are TRBV6-2 or TRBV6-3 and TRBJ2-1; 7 positions agree with TRBD2. The CDR3 consists of 16 residues. In germline, CDR1 is MNHEY, CDR2 SVGEGT. V gave up 0 bases and J gave up 0 bases; unmatched junction bases: 2. The CDR3, as DNA: TGTGCCAGCAGTTACTCGAGGGACTACTCCTACAATGAGCAGTTCTTC. Protein: CASSYSRDYSYNEQFF.

There are a few counts of this clone. The genes are TRBV5-1 and TRBJ1-3; D unresolved. The CDR3 consists of 14 residues. Germline V gene sequence: CDR1 SGHRS, CDR2 YFSETQ. V lost 3 bases to trimming and J lost 0 bases, with 7 bases between them. The CDR3 nucleotides read TGCGCCAGCAGCTCGTGGAGCTCTGGAAACACCATATATTTT. Its protein product is CASSSWSSGNTIYF.

This chain joins TRBV7-2 and TRBJ1-6; no clear D gene. CDR1 and CDR2 (germline): SGHTA, FQGNSA. V was shortened by 6 bases and J by 7 bases, with 10 bases between the two germline ends. The CDR3 sequence is 13 residues long. The CDR3, as DNA: TGTGCCAGCAGGTCCCCCGGGAATTCACCCCTCCACTTT. It specifies CASRSPGNSPLHF.

This clone was seen once. CDR3 nucleotide sequence: TGCAGCGTAGCCGGGACACGGATTGGAACTGAAGCTTTCTTT. Protein sequence: CSVAGTRIGTEAFF. V gene TRBV29-1 combines with J gene TRBJ1-1; tentative D call: TRBD1 (6 bases). Trimming pared 6 bases from V and 5 bases from J, leaving 19 bases between. The CDR3 totals 14 residues. Per the germline V gene, CDR1 is SQVTM and CDR2 is ANQGSEA.

This sequence joins TRBV20-1 and TRBJ1-2; a weak D match, TRBD1 (6 bases). Trimming removed 5 bases at V and 6 bases at J, with 10 bases between. The CDR3 extends over 11 amino acids. CDR1 DFQATT and CDR2 SNEGSKA come from the germline V gene (reference sequence). CDR3 protein: CSAPDRNGYTF. The CDR3 DNA sequence: TGCAGTGCTCCAGACAGGAATGGCTACACCTTC.

The rearrangement uses TRBV19 and TRBJ1-6; TRBD1 is a possible D gene (5 bases). Germline V CDR1 and CDR2: LNHDA, SQIVND (reference sequence). The CDR3 is 15 residues long. V lost 9 bases to trimming and J lost 8 bases, with 20 bases between them. CDR3 nucleotide sequence: TGTGCCAGCAGCAAGCTACAGGTTGGGGATTCACCCCTCCACTTT. Its translation is CASSKLQVGDSPLHF.

The chain carries TRBV6-1 and TRBJ1-5; D unclear. V was shortened by 2 bases and J by 0 bases, with 11 bases between the two germline ends. CDR3 length: 16 amino acids. The germline V gene encodes CDR1 MNHNS and CDR2 SASEGT. CDR3 sequence (DNA): TGTGCCAGCAGTGAATACGGGATTCTTAGCAATCAGCCCCAGCATTTT. Translating it yields CASSEYGILSNQPQHF.

The chain is built from TRBV27 and TRBJ2-7; 9 positions match TRBD2. CDR3 length equals 15 residues. V dropped 0 bases and J dropped 3; count of bases not matched to a gene: 3. CDR1 is MNHEY, CDR2 SMNVEV, per germline (reference sequence). DNA of the CDR3: TGTGCCAGCAGTTTATCGTCTAGCGGGGACTACGAGCAGTACTTC. Translated, it gives CASSLSSSGDYEQYF.

The genes are TRBV4-1 and TRBJ1-5; possible D gene TRBD1, 5 bases. Germline V gene lookup returns CDR1 MGHRA and CDR2 YSYEKL. V lost 4 bases to trimming and J lost 2 bases, with 15 bases between them. This CDR3 is 16 amino acids long. The CDR3 DNA is TGCGCCAGCAGCCTTTTTGGGGGGGGAGGCAATCAGCCCCAGCATTTT. Amino acids: CASSLFGGGGNQPQHF.

V usage is TRBV30 and J usage is TRBJ2-1; 7 bases are shared with TRBD2. This CDR3 is built from 17 residues. Trimming removed 3 bases from V and 3 bases from J; junction bases left unmatched: 14. CDR1 is GTSNPN and CDR2 is SVGIG in the germline V gene (reference sequence). The CDR3 region is CAWSAPPLAGVYNEQFF. CDR3 coding DNA: TGTGCCTGGAGCGCCCCCCCTCTCGCGGGGGTCTACAATGAGCAGTTCTTC.

This clone was recorded only once. The rearrangement joins TRBV4-3 to TRBJ1-5, with D possibly matching TRBD1 (6 bases). The germline V gene has CDR1 LGHNA and CDR2 YSLEER. V lost 4 bases, J lost 4 bases, and 14 bases lay in between. The CDR3 loop spans 15 amino acids. This chain's CDR3 is CASSPEYRVNQPQHF. In DNA, the CDR3 is TGCGCCAGCAGCCCGGAATACAGGGTAAATCAGCCCCAGCATTTT.

This clone was found once. The V gene is TRBV6-5, the J gene TRBJ1-2; 8 nucleotides align to TRBD1. The germline V gene has CDR1 MNHEY and CDR2 SVGAGI. This CDR3 has 13 amino acids. J was trimmed by 8 bases and V by 6 bases; bases with no gene match: 8. The CDR3 sequence: CASRDRDGRGYTF. The CDR3 DNA reads as TGTGCCAGCAGGGACAGGGATGGAAGGGGCTACACCTTC.

CDR3 in amino acids: CASSLEGAREQFF. The CDR3 nucleotides are TGTGCCAGCAGCTTAGAAGGGGCGCGCGAGCAGTTCTTC. The rearrangement uses TRBV7-6 and TRBJ2-1, with a weak D call TRBD1 (5 bases). The CDR3 consists of 13 residues. Between the trimmed V and J ends, which lost 1 base and 10 bases, there was a span of 11 bases. The V gene's germline CDR1 is SGHVS and CDR2 FNYEAQ.

The CDR3 coding sequence is TGTGCCAGCTCACCCGGGGGGTCCTACGAGCAGTACTTC. Its translation: CASSPGGSYEQYF. The J gene is TRBJ2-7, the V gene TRBV18; 7 bases align to TRBD2. With V trimmed by 3 bases and J by 1 base, 0 bases remained unmatched. This CDR3 is 13 amino acids long. Germline-derived CDR1 and CDR2 are KGHSH and LQKENI.

The V gene is TRBV5-1, the J gene TRBJ1-5; D is perhaps TRBD1 (6 bases). This CDR3 is built from 15 residues. With 5 bases removed from V and 4 bases from J, the gap between germline ends came to 16 bases. Germline loops: CDR1 SGHRS, CDR2 YFSETQ. Here the CDR3 reads CASRSTDSLNQPQHF. The CDR3 DNA follows: TGCGCCAGCAGATCAACGGACAGCCTGAATCAGCCCCAGCATTTT.

In this sample, this clone turned up a few times. In the same sample, other DNA sequences code for this CDR3. This rearrangement joins TRBV6-6 to TRBJ2-3, with D unresolved. The CDR3 loop spans 12 amino acids. The V gene lost 4 bases and the J gene lost 5 bases, with 7 bases spanning the gap. CDR1 is MNHNY and CDR2 is SVGAGI in the germline V gene (reference sequence). DNA of the CDR3: TGTGCCAGCAGTTCGAGAAGAGATACGCAGTATTTT. This encodes CASSSRRDTQYF.